These 2 T cell receptor beta chains came from one sample sequenced in a study of cytomegalovirus exposure and HLA in healthy donors. PCR used 60 Vbeta primers and 13 Jbeta primers. Profiled with immunoSEQ multiplex PCR; TCRdb holds only in-frame clones, not every one. In the table there are about 120,000 clones, 15% to 20% of which are singletons. Source material: PBMCs. The receptors come from a female donor in good health and CMV-seropositive.

There are a few counts of this clone. The chain joins TRBV7-8 to TRBJ2-7; 9 nucleotides match TRBD2. Germline V gene sequence: CDR1 SGHVS, CDR2 FQNEAQ. The CDR3 length is 16 residues. V lost 5 bases, J lost 0 bases, and 8 bases stayed unmatched. The DNA of the CDR3 is TGTGCCAGCAGCACCTCGGGGCGGGGGGGCTCCTACGAGCAGTACTTC. It codes for CASSTSGRGGSYEQYF.

The chain combines TRBV4-3 with TRBJ1-2; TRBD1 agrees at 10 bases. The V gene end was trimmed by 4 bases and the J gene end by 3 bases; junction bases not matched to a gene: 5. Germline CDR1 LGHNA, CDR2 YSLEER. The CDR3 loop spans 15 amino acids. CDR3 sequence reads: CASSLGTGVDYGYTF. In nucleotides, the CDR3 is TGCGCCAGCAGCCTCGGGACAGGGGTGGACTATGGCTACACCTTC.